This T cell receptor (beta chain) was obtained from a study of technical replicates of blood from a handful of donors. The ends lost 2 bases at V and 0 bases at J; junction bases unmatched: 2. Per the germline V gene, CDR1 is GTSNPN and CDR2 is SVGIG (reference sequence). CDR3 size: 15 residues. This table comes from immunoSEQ multiplex PCR, and its TCRdb copy is limited to in-frame clones, with some not included. The sample carries about 94,000 clones, nearly 97% recorded once. The receptor was derived from a human donor in good health. Source material: T cells isolated from PBMCs. J is TRBJ1-5 and V is TRBV30; 9 nucleotides agree with TRBD1. The CDR3: CAWSPGQGSNQPQHF. CDR3 nucleotides: TGTGCCTGGAGTCCGGGACAGGGTAGCAATCAGCCCCAGCATTTT.